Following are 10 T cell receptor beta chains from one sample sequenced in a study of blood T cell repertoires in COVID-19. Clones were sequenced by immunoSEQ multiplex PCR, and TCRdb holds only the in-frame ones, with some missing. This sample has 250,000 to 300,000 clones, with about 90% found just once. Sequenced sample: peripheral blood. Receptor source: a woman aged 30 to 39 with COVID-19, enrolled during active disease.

CDR3 coding DNA: TGTGCCAGCAGCTTAACCGGGGTGGGAGAGACCCAGTACTTC. It translates to CASSLTGVGETQYF. The chain recombines TRBV11-1 with TRBJ2-5; possible D gene TRBD2, 5 bases. The V end was cut by 2 bases, the J end by 4 bases, with 11 bases between. There are 14 residues in the CDR3. In germline, CDR1 is SGHAT, CDR2 FQDESV (reference sequence).

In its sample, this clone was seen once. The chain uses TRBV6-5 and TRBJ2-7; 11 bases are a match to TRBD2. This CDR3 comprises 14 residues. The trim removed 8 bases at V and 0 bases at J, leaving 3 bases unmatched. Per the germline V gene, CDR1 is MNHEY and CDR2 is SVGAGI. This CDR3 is CASGLAGSSYEQYF. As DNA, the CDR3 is TGTGCCAGCGGACTAGCGGGTAGCTCCTACGAGCAGTACTTC.

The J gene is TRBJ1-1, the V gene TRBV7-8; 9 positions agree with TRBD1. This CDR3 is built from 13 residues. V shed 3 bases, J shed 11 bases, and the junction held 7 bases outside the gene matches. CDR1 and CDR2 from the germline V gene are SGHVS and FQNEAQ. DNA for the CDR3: TGTGCCAGCAGCTTCAACAGGGGGCAAGGGGCTTTCTTT. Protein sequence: CASSFNRGQGAFF. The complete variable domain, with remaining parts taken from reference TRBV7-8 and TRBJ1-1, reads GAGVSQSPRYKVAKRGQDVALRCDPISGHVSLFWYQQALGQGPEFLTYFQNEAQLDKSGLPSDRFFAERPEGSVSTLKIQRTQQEDSAVYLCASSFNRGQGAFFGQGTRLTVV.

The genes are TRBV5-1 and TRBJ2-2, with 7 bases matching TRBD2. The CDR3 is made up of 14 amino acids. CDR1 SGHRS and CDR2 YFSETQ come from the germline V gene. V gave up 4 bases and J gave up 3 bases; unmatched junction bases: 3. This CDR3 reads CASSSRGDTGELFF. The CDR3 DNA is TGCGCCAGCAGCAGCCGGGGGGACACCGGGGAGCTGTTTTTT.

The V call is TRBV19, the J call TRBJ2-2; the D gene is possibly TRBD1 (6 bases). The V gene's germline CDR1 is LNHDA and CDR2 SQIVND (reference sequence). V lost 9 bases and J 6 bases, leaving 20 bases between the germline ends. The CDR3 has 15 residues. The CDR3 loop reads CASATLQGGAGELFF. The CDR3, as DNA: TGTGCCAGCGCCACGTTACAGGGCGGCGCCGGGGAGCTGTTTTTT.

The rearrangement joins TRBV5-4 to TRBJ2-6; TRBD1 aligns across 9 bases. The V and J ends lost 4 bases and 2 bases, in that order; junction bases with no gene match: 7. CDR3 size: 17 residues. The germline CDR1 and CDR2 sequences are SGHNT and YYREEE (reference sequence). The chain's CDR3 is CASSVLTGGTGANVLTF. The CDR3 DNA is TGTGCCAGCAGCGTCCTCACAGGGGGCACTGGGGCCAACGTCCTGACTTTC.

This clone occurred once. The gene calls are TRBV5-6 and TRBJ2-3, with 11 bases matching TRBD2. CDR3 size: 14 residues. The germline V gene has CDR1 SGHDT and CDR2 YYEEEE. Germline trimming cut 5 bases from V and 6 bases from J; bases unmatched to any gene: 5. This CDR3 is CASSLLAGADTQYF. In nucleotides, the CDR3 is TGTGCCAGCAGTTTACTAGCGGGAGCCGATACGCAGTATTTT.

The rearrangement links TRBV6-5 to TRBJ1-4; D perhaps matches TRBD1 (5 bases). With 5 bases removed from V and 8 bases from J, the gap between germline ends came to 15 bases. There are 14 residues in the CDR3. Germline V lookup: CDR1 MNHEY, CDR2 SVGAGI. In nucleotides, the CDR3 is TGTGCCAGCAGTCCCGCAGGGCAAAAAGAAAAACTGTTTTTT. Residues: CASSPAGQKEKLFF.

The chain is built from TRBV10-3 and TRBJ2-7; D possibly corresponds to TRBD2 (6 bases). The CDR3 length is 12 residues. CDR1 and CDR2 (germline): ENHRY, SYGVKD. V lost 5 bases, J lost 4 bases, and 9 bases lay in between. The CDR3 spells CAISSGGYEQYF. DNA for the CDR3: TGTGCCATCAGTTCCGGGGGATACGAGCAGTACTTC.

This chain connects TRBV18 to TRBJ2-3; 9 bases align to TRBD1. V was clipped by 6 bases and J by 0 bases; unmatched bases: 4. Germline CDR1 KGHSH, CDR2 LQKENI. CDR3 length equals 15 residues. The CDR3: CASSSGTGSTDTQYF. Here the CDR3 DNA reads TGTGCCAGCTCGTCCGGGACAGGGAGCACAGATACGCAGTATTTT.